This TCR beta chain was documented in a study of cytomegalovirus exposure and HLA in healthy donors. Study-level points and caveats: In terms of immune exposure information, only CMV serostatus was available.

The CDR3 length is 14 residues. Germline V CDR1 and CDR2: SGHTA, FQGNSA. The V and J ends lost 5 bases and 0 bases respectively, with 8 bases between them. A note on this clone: The antigen is undetermined.

A multiplex PCR was run with 60 Vbeta primers and 13 Jbeta primers. The repertoire was sequenced with immunoSEQ multiplex PCR; TCRdb's copy has only in-frame clones and lacks some. The sample holds 170,000 or so clones, around 80% seen once. Specimen: PBMCs. This chain connects TRBV7-2 to TRBJ2-1, with a weak D call TRBD2 (5 bases). The TCR originated in a man between 18 and 35 years old in good health and CMV-seronegative. CDR3 bases: TGTGCCAGCAGCCCTGACTACTCCTACAATGAGCAGTTCTTC. This gives the protein CASSPDYSYNEQFF.